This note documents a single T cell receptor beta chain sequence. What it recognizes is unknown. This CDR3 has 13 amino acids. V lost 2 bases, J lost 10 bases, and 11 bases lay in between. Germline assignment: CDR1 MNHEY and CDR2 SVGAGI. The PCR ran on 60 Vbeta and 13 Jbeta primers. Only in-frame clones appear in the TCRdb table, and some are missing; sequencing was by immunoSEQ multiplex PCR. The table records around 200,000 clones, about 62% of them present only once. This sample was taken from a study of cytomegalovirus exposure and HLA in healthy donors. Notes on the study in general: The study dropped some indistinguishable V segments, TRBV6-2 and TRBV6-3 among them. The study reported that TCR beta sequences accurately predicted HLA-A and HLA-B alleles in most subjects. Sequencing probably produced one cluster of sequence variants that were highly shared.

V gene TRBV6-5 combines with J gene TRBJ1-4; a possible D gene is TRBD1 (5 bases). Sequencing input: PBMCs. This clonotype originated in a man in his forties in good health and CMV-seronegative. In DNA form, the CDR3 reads TGTGCCAGCAGTTACGAGGCAGGGCGAAAACTGTTTTTT. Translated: CASSYEAGRKLFF.